This T cell receptor beta chain was captured by sequencing in a study of blood T cell repertoires in COVID-19. Per the original data handling: Estimated nucleated cell counts came from reference gene primer amplification. The method was immunoSEQ multiplex PCR; TCRdb's version includes in-frame clones alone and lacks a portion of them. The DNA gave D and trimming, while V, J and clone size come from that table. Counted here are more than 110,000 clones, 84% occurring once; the ten biggest clones make up about 5.8%. The V gene's germline CDR1 is SQVTM and CDR2 ANQGSEA. V was cut by 6 bases and J by 8 bases, with 16 bases left in between. This CDR3 region has 12 residues. There are a few counts of this clone.

The sequence came from a human donor in a cohort sampled during active COVID-19. The chain employs TRBV29-1 and TRBJ1-2; D may be TRBD1 (5 bases). The specimen was peripheral blood. CDR3 nucleotide sequence: TGCAGCGTAGACCAATGGACACCCGGCTACACCTTC. Encoded protein: CSVDQWTPGYTF.